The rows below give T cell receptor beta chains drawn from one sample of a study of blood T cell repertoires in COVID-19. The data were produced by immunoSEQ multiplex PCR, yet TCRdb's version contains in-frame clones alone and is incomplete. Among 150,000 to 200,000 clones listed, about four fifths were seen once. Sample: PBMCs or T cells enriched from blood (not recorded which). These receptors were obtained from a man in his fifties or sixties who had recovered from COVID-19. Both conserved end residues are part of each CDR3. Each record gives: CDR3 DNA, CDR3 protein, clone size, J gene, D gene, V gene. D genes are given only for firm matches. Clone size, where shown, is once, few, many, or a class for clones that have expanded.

TGTGCCAGCAGCCAAGAGGGGCTGGGGAATGAGCAGTTCTTC CASSQEGLGNEQFF . TRBJ2-1 . TRBV4-2
TGCGCCAGCAGCTTTGACAGCATGAACACTGAAGCTTTCTTT CASSFDSMNTEAFF . TRBJ1-1 . TRBV5-1
TGTGCCAGTAGTATCCAAATCCCCCAGGGGGATGCTTTCTTT CASSIQIPQGDAFF . TRBJ1-1 TRBD1 TRBV19
TGTGCCAGCAGCTTGGACAGGGGGCTAAGGGGCACTGAAGCTTTCTTT CASSLDRGLRGTEAFF once TRBJ1-1 TRBD1 TRBV5-4
TGTGCCAGCAGTGAAGGTCCCGCGCGGGGAGCTTTCTTT CASSEGPARGAFF . TRBJ1-1 . TRBV2
TGTGCCAGCAGTTCCCCCGGGGGGCCTGGAAACACCATATATTTT CASSSPGGPGNTIYF . TRBJ1-3 . TRBV28
TGTGCCAGCAGTTACTCTGGACAGAAAAATCAGCCCCAGCATTTT CASSYSGQKNQPQHF . TRBJ1-5 . TRBV6-5
TGTGCCAGCACCTTGGCAGATAATTCACCCCTCCACTTT CASTLADNSPLHF . TRBJ1-6 . TRBV5-5
TGCGCCAGCAGCTTTGGACTAGCGGGGGGCGGGTACGAGCAGTACTTC CASSFGLAGGGYEQYF . TRBJ2-7 TRBD2 TRBV5-1
TGTGCCAGCAGTTTAGCGCATGAAGGGAGAAGGTTTTTT CASSLAHEGRRFF . TRBJ1-4 . TRBV12-3/TRBV12-4
TGTGCCAGCAAGGTTGGGGGCGCGATGGAGCAGTACTTC CASKVGGAMEQYF . TRBJ2-7 . TRBV28
TGTGCCAGCACACAGGGGGCGCCGGACACTGAAGCTTTCTTT CASTQGAPDTEAFF . TRBJ1-1 TRBD1 TRBV28
TGCAGTGCTAGTCCCGCTGGACAGGGAGGGGAGACCCAGTACTTC CSASPAGQGGETQYF . TRBJ2-5 . TRBV20-1
TGTGCCAGCAGTCCGCCTTTGGGAGGGGGGCTAACAGATACGCAGTATTTT CASSPPLGGGLTDTQYF . TRBJ2-3 . TRBV28
TGCGCCAGCAGCGGAGGGACAGTCTCCTACAATGAGCAGTTCTTC CASSGGTVSYNEQFF . TRBJ2-1 . TRBV5-1
TGCAGCGTCGATAGCGGGAACTCCTACGAGCAGTACTTC CSVDSGNSYEQYF . TRBJ2-7 TRBD2 TRBV29-1
TGTGCCAGCAGCCCGGAGGGTATGGGACAGGGTTCCAATACGCAGTATTTT CASSPEGMGQGSNTQYF . TRBJ2-3 TRBD1 TRBV5-4
TGTGCCAGTAGTATATCGGGGTTTCGGGACACACACCAGGTGTCCCAGTACTTC CASSISGFRDTHQVSQYF . TRBJ2-5 . TRBV19
TGTGCCAGCTCACCTTCTAGCACAGATACGCAGTATTTT CASSPSSTDTQYF once TRBJ2-3 . TRBV18
TGTGCCAGCAGCCTCCTGAGCGGGACCGAGCCGTTCTTC CASSLLSGTEPFF . TRBJ2-1 TRBD2 TRBV3-1/TRBV3-2
TGTGCCAGCAGTCGGGGGACCACTGAAGCTTTCTTT CASSRGTTEAFF . TRBJ1-1 . TRBV12-3/TRBV12-4
TGTGCCAGTAGTAGTCTTGGAAGGGACAGGGGCTACGAGCAGTACTTC CASSSLGRDRGYEQYF . TRBJ2-7 TRBD1 TRBV19
TGTGCCAGCAGCTCCCCGCGGATTGGCGGGGTTTACAATGAGCAGTTCTTC CASSSPRIGGVYNEQFF . TRBJ2-1 . TRBV7-9
TGTGCCAGCAGCCCCAGGGAGGGGTCTTATGGCTACACCTTC CASSPREGSYGYTF . TRBJ1-2 . TRBV7-8
TGCGCCAGCAGCCAACGGCAGGGGCAATCCGAGCAGTACTTC CASSQRQGQSEQYF . TRBJ2-7 . TRBV4-1
TGTGCCAGCTCATCAACCCCGGAGGGTTCAGCCGAGCAGTACTTC CASSSTPEGSAEQYF once TRBJ2-7 . TRBV18
TGCAGCGTTGAGGGCGATCCTAAAACCACAGATACGCAGTATTTT CSVEGDPKTTDTQYF . TRBJ2-3 . TRBV29-1
TGTGCCAGTACCCTTGACAGGGGCTACTACAATGAGCAGTTCTTC CASTLDRGYYNEQFF . TRBJ2-1 TRBD1 TRBV19
TGCAGCGTTAACATAGGACTAGCCAAAAACATTCAGTACTTC CSVNIGLAKNIQYF . TRBJ2-4 . TRBV29-1
TGTGCCAGCAGTGACATGCGTCGGGACTCAAACTACAATGAGCAGTTCTTC CASSDMRRDSNYNEQFF once TRBJ2-1 . TRBV6-4
TGTGCCAGCAGCAAGGACAGGGGGGGAGGACAGCCCCAGCATTTT CASSKDRGGGQPQHF . TRBJ1-5 TRBD1 TRBV7-9
TGTGCCAGCAGCTTTCGCGGGACAGGGGTCTACGAGCAGTACTTC CASSFRGTGVYEQYF few TRBJ2-7 TRBD1 TRBV5-6
TGTGCCATCAGGGACGGCGGGGGGTCCTACAATGAGCAGTTCTTC CAIRDGGGSYNEQFF . TRBJ2-1 TRBD2 TRBV10-3
TGTGCCAGCAGCTTCAGGGCCGGGGGTAACACAGATACGCAGTATTTT CASSFRAGGNTDTQYF . TRBJ2-3 . TRBV11-2
TGTGCCAGCAGTTTATCGCCCTGGAGTGGTGAGCAGTTCTTC CASSLSPWSGEQFF . TRBJ2-1 . TRBV27
TGTGCCAGCAGCTTTCTGGATCAGGGTGCCAATCAGCCCCAGCATTTT CASSFLDQGANQPQHF . TRBJ1-5 . TRBV5-5
TGTGCCAGTAAGCTCAGACTAGCGGGAGCGACAGATACGCAGTATTTT CASKLRLAGATDTQYF . TRBJ2-3 TRBD2 TRBV19
TGTGCCAGCAGCAGCCTACTAGCGGGGGTTGCAGATACGCAGTATTTT CASSSLLAGVADTQYF few TRBJ2-3 TRBD2 TRBV2
TGTGCCAGCTCCAAAGACACGATTTCACCCCTCCACTTT CASSKDTISPLHF once TRBJ1-6 . TRBV18
TGTGCCAGCAGTGACGTCCTACTAGCGGGGGAAGAGACCCAGTACTTC CASSDVLLAGEETQYF . TRBJ2-5 TRBD2 TRBV2
TGTGCCAGCAGCTTGGGCGGGAGTTCTATCGAGCAGTACTTC CASSLGGSSIEQYF . TRBJ2-7 TRBD2 TRBV13
TGCGCCAGCAGCTTGGGAGGGACAAATCAGCCCCAGCATTTT CASSLGGTNQPQHF . TRBJ1-5 . TRBV5-1
TGTGCCAGCAGGACGACAGTTACGGCTGAAAAACTGTTTTTT CASRTTVTAEKLFF . TRBJ1-4 . TRBV28
TGTGCCAGCTCACCCCTTGCGAATGAAAAACTGTTTTTT CASSPLANEKLFF . TRBJ1-4 . TRBV18